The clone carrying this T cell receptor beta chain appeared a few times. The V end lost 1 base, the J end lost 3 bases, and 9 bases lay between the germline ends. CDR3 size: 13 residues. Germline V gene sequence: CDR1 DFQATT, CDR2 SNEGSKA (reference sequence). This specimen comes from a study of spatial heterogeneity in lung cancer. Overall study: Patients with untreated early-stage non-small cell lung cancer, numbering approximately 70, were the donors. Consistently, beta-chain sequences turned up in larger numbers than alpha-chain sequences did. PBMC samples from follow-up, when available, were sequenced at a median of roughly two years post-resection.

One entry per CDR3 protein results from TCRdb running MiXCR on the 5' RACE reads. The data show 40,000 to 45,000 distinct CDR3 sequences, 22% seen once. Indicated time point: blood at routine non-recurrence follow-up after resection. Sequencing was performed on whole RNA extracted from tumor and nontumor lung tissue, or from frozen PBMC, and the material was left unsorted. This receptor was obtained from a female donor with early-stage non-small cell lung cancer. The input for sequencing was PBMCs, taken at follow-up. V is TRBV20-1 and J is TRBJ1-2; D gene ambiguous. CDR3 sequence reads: CSARGSTDYGYTF. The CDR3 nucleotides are TGCAGTGCTAGAGGTTCGACTGACTATGGCTACACCTTC.